This entry is about one T cell receptor beta chain. Some clones are missing from TCRdb's copy, which holds only in-frame ones; the method was immunoSEQ multiplex PCR. The sample yields approximately 150,000 clones, approximately 86% seen once. The time point is: blood 4 weeks post-SBRT, at nephrectomy. Treatment indicated: 15 Gy SBRT to primary tumor, nephrectomy 4 weeks later. This entry belongs to a study of radiation and T cells in renal cell carcinoma. The ends were cut back, 8 bases at V and 5 bases at J, with 8 bases in the middle. CDR3 length: 11 residues. Germline loops: CDR1 WSHSY, CDR2 SAAADI.

This receptor was obtained from a woman aged 50 to 60 with renal cell carcinoma. The chain is built from TRBV10-2 and TRBJ2-3; possible D gene TRBD2, 6 bases. The sample consisted of blood, taken from a patient whose treatment included radiotherapy and nephrectomy. CDR3 sequence: CASRRGDTQYF. DNA for the CDR3: TGCGCCAGCCGGCGGGGAGATACGCAGTATTTT.